The 14 T cell receptor beta chains reported below all come from one sample, sequenced in a study of spatial heterogeneity in lung cancer. Each CDR3 protein gets one entry after TCRdb re-called the 5' RACE reads with MiXCR. Among several hundred distinct CDR3 sequences listed, 9.5% to 15% were seen once. Time point reported: sample taken at primary tumor resection. No cells were sorted before sequencing. The whole RNA sequenced was extracted from tumor, nontumor lung or frozen PBMC. Specimen: PBMCs, collected at surgery. These receptors all come from a male donor with early-stage non-small cell lung cancer.

This clonotype was detected ten times or more. Since the library was made to target alpha chains, this beta chain is a stray read and its abundance is not meaningful. The V gene is TRBV5-5, the J gene TRBJ2-3; D unresolved. V dropped 2 bases and J dropped 6 bases, with 16 bases sitting between them. CDR3 length equals 15 residues. Germline CDR1 and CDR2: SGHKS and YYEKEE (reference sequence). The CDR3 DNA follows: TGTGCCAGCAGCTTATCATCGGTAGCTCCGGATACGCAGTATTTT. As protein: CASSLSSVAPDTQYF. Supplemented by reference TRBV5-5 and TRBJ2-3, the full variable domain reads DAGVTQSPTHLIKTRGQQVTLRCSPISGHKSVSWYQQVLGQGPQFIFQYYEKEERGRGNFPDRFSARQFPNYSSELNVNALLLGDSALYLCASSLSSVAPDTQYFGPGTRLTVL.

This clonotype was recorded at least ten times. This beta chain represents an off-target read in a library built for alpha chains; its size is of limited meaning. V is TRBV7-9 and J is TRBJ1-1; D possibly corresponds to TRBD1 (5 bases). The germline V gene has CDR1 SEHNR and CDR2 FQNEAQ (reference sequence). V was pared by 4 bases and J by 1 base, with 7 bases between. CDR3 length: 13 amino acids. The CDR3 DNA reads as TGTGCCAGCAGCTCCGGACAGAACACTGAAGCTTTCTTT. It specifies CASSSGQNTEAFF.

This clonotype is deemed large. Little can be read into the size of this beta chain, an off-target read in a library designed for alpha chains. The chain has TRBV19 and TRBJ2-1; no firm D call. The germline V gene has CDR1 LNHDA and CDR2 SQIVND (reference sequence). The length of the CDR3 is 13 residues. Between the trimmed V and J ends, which lost 5 bases and 1 base, there was a span of 6 bases. DNA of the CDR3: TGTGCCAGTAGTCCTGGATCCTACAATGAGCAGTTCTTC. Translated: CASSPGSYNEQFF. The full variable domain, in which reference TRBV19 and TRBJ2-1 provide the parts outside the CDR3, is DGGITQSPKYLFRKEGQNVTLSCEQNLNHDAMYWYRQDPGQGLRLIYYSQIVNDFQKGDIAEGYSVSREKKESFPLTVTSAQKNPTAFYLCASSPGSYNEQFFGPGTRLTVL.

Relative to its sample, this clonotype is medium-sized (0.01 to 0.1%). This beta chain appears as a stray read in a library generated for alpha chains; its size is not informative. The chain uses TRBV7-9 and TRBJ2-2, with D tentatively TRBD2 (5 bases). Trimming shortened V by 11 bases and J by 1 base, and 11 bases separated the two germline ends. CDR3 length: 13 residues. Germline CDR1 and CDR2: SEHNR and FQNEAQ (reference sequence). CDR3 in amino acids: CARAGENTGELFF. The DNA of the CDR3 is TGTGCCCGGGCGGGTGAGAACACCGGGGAGCTGTTTTTT.

This clonotype was recorded a few times. The size of this beta chain means little, since it is a stray read in a library made for alpha chains. The genes are TRBV7-2 and TRBJ1-2; a weak D match, TRBD1 (5 bases). Deletions cut 0 bases from V and 4 bases from J, with 9 bases between. The CDR3 covers 14 residues. The germline V gene encodes CDR1 SGHTA and CDR2 FQGNSA. The CDR3 protein is CASSLAGTGYGYTF. In DNA, the CDR3 is TGTGCCAGCAGCTTAGCGGGGACTGGCTATGGCTACACCTTC. The variable domain in full, completed from reference TRBV7-2 and TRBJ1-2, reads GAGVSQSPSNKVTEKGKDVELRCDPISGHTALYWYRQSLGQGLEFLIYFQGNSAPDKSGLPSDRFSAERTGGSVSTLTIQRTQQEDSAVYLCASSLAGTGYGYTFGSGTRLTVV.

This clonotype was seen ten or more times. Because the library targeted alpha chains, this beta chain is an off-target read whose size means little. The rearrangement links TRBV12-3 or TRBV12-4 to TRBJ2-2, with D possibly TRBD1 on 6 matching bases. Trimming removed 7 bases from V and 4 bases from J, with 19 bases in between. The CDR3 has 16 residues. CDR3 sequence reads: CASTTHRVLSTGELFF. Here the CDR3 DNA reads TGTGCCAGCACAACTCACAGGGTTCTGAGCACCGGGGAGCTGTTTTTT.

This clonotype was counted ten times or more. This beta chain lies outside the target of a library built for alpha chains; its clone size means little. The genes are TRBV7-2 and TRBJ2-1; a possible D gene is TRBD2 (7 bases). The CDR3 has 16 residues. The V end lost 2 bases, the J end lost 4 bases, and 15 bases lay between the germline ends. Germline lookup yields CDR1 SGHTA and CDR2 FQGNSA. The CDR3: CASSLQGGGAYNEQFF. For the CDR3, the DNA is TGTGCCAGCAGCTTACAGGGAGGGGGAGCGTACAATGAGCAGTTCTTC.

This clonotype ranks as medium-sized. The library was designed around alpha chains, so this beta chain is a stray read whose abundance carries little weight. V usage is TRBV6-2 or TRBV6-3 and J usage is TRBJ2-5; D gene unclear. The V and J ends lost 7 bases and 0 bases respectively, with 12 bases between them. The length of the CDR3 is 14 residues. The germline CDR1 and CDR2 sequences are MNHEY and SVGEGT. The CDR3 reads CASTAPGNQETQYF. The CDR3 DNA sequence: TGTGCCAGCACGGCCCCGGGCAACCAAGAGACCCAGTACTTC.

This clonotype is deemed medium-sized. This beta chain is an unintended read in a library built for alpha chains; its size means little. The gene calls are TRBV4-3 and TRBJ1-5; 7 nucleotides agree with TRBD1. The CDR3 spans 18 residues. From germline, CDR1 is LGHNA and CDR2 YSLEER. The junction had 9 bases not matched to a gene; V was cut back by 1 base and J by 0 bases. The CDR3 protein is CASSQGDLGGYSNQPQHF. The CDR3 region has the DNA TGCGCCAGCAGCCAAGGAGATTTAGGGGGCTATAGCAATCAGCCCCAGCATTTT.

This clonotype is termed large. With the library built for alpha chains, this beta chain is off target and its frequency is not meaningful. The chain combines TRBV11-1 with TRBJ1-1, with D possibly being TRBD1 (5 bases). Germline loops: CDR1 SGHAT, CDR2 FQDESV (reference sequence). V lost 5 bases, J lost 1 base, and 11 bases lay in between. This CDR3 is built from 14 residues. CDR3 DNA: TGTGCCAGCAGCCCCTTTGGGACGAACACTGAAGCTTTCTTT. Amino acid sequence: CASSPFGTNTEAFF.

Relative to its sample, this clonotype is large. This beta chain represents an off-target read in a library built for alpha chains; its size is of limited meaning. This chain connects TRBV7-8 to TRBJ2-3; 8 nucleotides match TRBD2. CDR3 length: 14 amino acids. CDR1 and CDR2 (germline): SGHVS, FQNEAQ. Trimming removed 3 bases from V and 5 bases from J; junction bases left unmatched: 4. CDR3 nucleotide sequence: TGTGCCAGCAGCTTTTCTCTAGCGGGAGATACGCAGTATTTT. Its translation: CASSFSLAGDTQYF. Variable domain in full (rest from reference TRBV7-8 and TRBJ2-3): GAGVSQSPRYKVAKRGQDVALRCDPISGHVSLFWYQQALGQGPEFLTYFQNEAQLDKSGLPSDRFFAERPEGSVSTLKIQRTQQEDSAVYLCASSFSLAGDTQYFGPGTRLTVL.

By sample share, this clonotype is medium-sized (0.01 to 0.1%). This beta chain was picked up by a library intended for alpha chains and is off target, so its count carries little meaning. The chain carries TRBV12-3 or TRBV12-4 and TRBJ2-7, with TRBD1 matching over 11 bases. Losses at the gene ends were 3 bases for V and 6 bases for J; bases not matched to a gene: 7. The CDR3 sequence is 15 residues long. DNA of the CDR3: TGTGCCAGCAGTTTCCGGACAGGGGGCAAGGGCGAGCAGTACTTC. The encoded protein is CASSFRTGGKGEQYF.

This clonotype rates as large. As an off-target read in a library built for alpha chains, this beta chain has a frequency of little significance. This rearrangement joins TRBV7-9 to TRBJ2-5; 15 bases are a match to TRBD2. V gave up 4 bases and J gave up 2 bases; unmatched junction bases: 5. Germline V gives CDR1 SEHNR, CDR2 FQNEAQ (reference sequence). The CDR3 is 17 amino acids. CDR3 in DNA: TGTGCCAGCAGCTCCCTGGGGACTAGCGGGGGGCAAGAGACCCAGTACTTC. It codes for CASSSLGTSGGQETQYF.

This clonotype is large in the sample. This beta chain represents an off-target read in a library built for alpha chains; its size is of limited meaning. The gene calls are TRBV18 and TRBJ2-3, with 8 bases identical to TRBD2. Germline-derived CDR1 and CDR2 are KGHSH and LQKENI. V was pared by 3 bases and J by 3 bases, with 11 bases of the junction left unmatched. CDR3 length: 17 residues. The DNA for the CDR3 is TGTGCCAGCTCACCCTACGTGAGAGCGGGGGTGACAGATACGCAGTATTTT. Its protein is CASSPYVRAGVTDTQYF.